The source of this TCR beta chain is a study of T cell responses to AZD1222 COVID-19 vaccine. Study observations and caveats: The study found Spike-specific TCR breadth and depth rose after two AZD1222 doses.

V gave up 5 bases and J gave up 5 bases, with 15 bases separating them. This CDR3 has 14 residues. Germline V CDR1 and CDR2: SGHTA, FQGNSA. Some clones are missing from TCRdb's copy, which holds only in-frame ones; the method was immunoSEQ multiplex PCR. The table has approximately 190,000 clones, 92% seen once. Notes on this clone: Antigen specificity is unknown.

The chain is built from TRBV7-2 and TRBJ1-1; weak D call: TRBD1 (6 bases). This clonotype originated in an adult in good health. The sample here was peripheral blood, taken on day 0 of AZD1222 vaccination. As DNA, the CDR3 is TGTGCCAGCAGCCCGGGAAGGGGGGGAACTGAAGCTTTCTTT. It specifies CASSPGRGGTEAFF.